The 26 T cell receptor beta chains given below trace back to one sample, sequenced in a study of T cells in tumors after PD-1 blockade. The assay was immunoSEQ multiplex PCR, and TCRdb's table has in-frame clones only and misses some. The sample consists of tens of thousands of clones, about 80% of them appearing once. This specimen was PBMCs, taken before anti-PD-1 treatment. The receptor set was obtained from a human donor with basal cell carcinoma.

CDR3: CASTFGDLNTEAFF. The CDR3 DNA is TGTGCCAGCACCTTTGGGGATTTGAACACTGAAGCTTTCTTT. V gene TRBV5-6 combines with J gene TRBJ1-1; D not certain. Trimming took 6 bases from V and 0 from J, leaving 12 bases between them. The germline V gene encodes CDR1 SGHDT and CDR2 YYEEEE. The length of the CDR3 is 14 residues.

The genes are TRBV29-1 and TRBJ2-7; 9 bases line up with TRBD1. The CDR3 loop spans 14 amino acids. Germline values: CDR1 SQVTM, CDR2 ANQGSEA. After removal of 8 bases from V and 3 bases from J, the junction contained 11 bases not matched to a gene. This chain's CDR3 is CSTRPGQGHYEQYF. The CDR3 DNA reads TGCAGCACACGACCGGGACAGGGACACTACGAGCAGTACTTC.

The chain employs TRBV2 and TRBJ2-5, with D possibly being TRBD2 (5 bases). The germline V gene has CDR1 SNHLY and CDR2 FYNNEI. The CDR3 covers 13 residues. Trimming cost V 7 bases and J 5 bases, with 14 bases left between them. The CDR3 protein is CASTRDSAETQYF. The CDR3 DNA sequence: TGTGCCAGCACGAGGGATTCGGCGGAGACCCAGTACTTC.

The rearrangement joins TRBV27 to TRBJ2-1; TRBD2 matches at 14 bases. J was trimmed by 9 bases and V by 5 bases; bases with no gene match: 9. Germline-derived CDR1 and CDR2 are MNHEY and SMNVEV (reference sequence). The CDR3 length is 16 residues. The CDR3 DNA is TGTGCCAGCAGTCCTCGACTAGCGGGGGGGCGGGGTGAGCAGTTCTTC. Encoded protein: CASSPRLAGGRGEQFF.

The genes are TRBV6-6 and TRBJ2-3; the D gene is possibly TRBD2 (5 bases). The V gene lost 2 bases and the J gene lost 1 base, with 7 bases spanning the gap. The CDR3 contains 14 residues. Per germline, CDR1 MNHNY and CDR2 SVGAGI (reference sequence). CDR3 DNA sequence: TGTGCCAGCAGTTACGCGGGCCGCACAGATACGCAGTATTTT. Protein product: CASSYAGRTDTQYF.

This clone appeared once. The chain has TRBV30 and TRBJ1-1; 7 bases line up with TRBD1. Germline trimming cut 2 bases from V and 0 bases from J; bases unmatched to any gene: 9. The CDR3 is 16 amino acids. The V gene's germline CDR1 is GTSNPN and CDR2 SVGIG (reference sequence). The CDR3 spells CAWSPGSRGVNTEAFF. The CDR3 DNA sequence: TGTGCCTGGAGTCCCGGGAGCAGGGGGGTGAACACTGAAGCTTTCTTT.

This rearrangement joins TRBV29-1 to TRBJ1-2; D gene uncertain. Germline assignment: CDR1 SQVTM and CDR2 ANQGSEA. The CDR3 length is 12 residues. The V end lost 5 bases, the J end lost 4 bases, and 11 bases lay between the germline ends. The CDR3 coding sequence is TGCAGCGTTCTTCGAGACTCCTATGGCTACACCTTC. The encoded protein is CSVLRDSYGYTF.

This clone was detected once. The chain carries TRBV2 and TRBJ1-6, with D uncertain. The V and J ends lost 8 bases and 0 bases respectively, with 5 bases between them. Germline assignment: CDR1 SNHLY and CDR2 FYNNEI. This CDR3 is 13 amino acids long. Here the CDR3 DNA reads TGTGCCAGCGCAAGCTCCTATAATTCACCCCTCCACTTT. It translates to CASASSYNSPLHF.

This chain uses TRBV6-6 with TRBJ1-2, with 9 positions matching TRBD1. Germline loops: CDR1 MNHNY, CDR2 SVGAGI (reference sequence). V shed 6 bases, J shed 3 bases, and the junction held 5 bases outside the gene matches. There are 14 residues in the CDR3. CDR3 in amino acids: CASSPGTGYYGYTF. DNA of the CDR3: TGTGCCAGCAGCCCCGGGACAGGGTACTATGGCTACACCTTC.

This chain joins TRBV7-3 and TRBJ2-2; D might be TRBD1 (6 bases). Trimming pared 4 bases from V and 5 bases from J, leaving 14 bases between. Germline loops: CDR1 SGHTA, CDR2 FQGTGA. The CDR3 runs to 15 residues. Here the CDR3 reads CASSSTGQGTGELFF. CDR3 in DNA: TGTGCCAGCAGCTCAACAGGGCAGGGGACCGGGGAGCTGTTTTTT.

The chain carries TRBV6-1 and TRBJ2-5, with D unclear. The V end lost 0 bases, the J end lost 4 bases, and 3 bases lay between the germline ends. This CDR3 is 12 amino acids long. Germline CDR1 MNHNS, CDR2 SASEGT. The CDR3 protein is CASSEARETQYF. CDR3 coding DNA: TGTGCCAGCAGTGAAGCAAGAGAGACCCAGTACTTC.

The V and J genes are TRBV12-3 or TRBV12-4 and TRBJ1-1; no firm D call. V was pared by 6 bases and J by 0 bases, with 8 bases between. CDR3 length: 13 residues. CDR3 DNA: TGTGCCAGCAGGGTAGGGCTGAACACTGAAGCTTTCTTT. Its protein is CASRVGLNTEAFF.

The rearrangement links TRBV5-4 to TRBJ2-7, with TRBD1 identical over 7 bases. V was clipped by 9 bases and J by 1 base; unmatched bases: 10. CDR1 is SGHNT, CDR2 YYREEE, per germline (reference sequence). The CDR3 totals 14 residues. CDR3 protein: CATTRGLISYEQYF. CDR3 nucleotides: TGTGCCACCACGAGGGGGCTGATTTCCTACGAGCAGTACTTC.

The chain links TRBV10-3 to TRBJ1-1; TRBD1 matches 9 bases. The CDR3 length is 16 residues. Looked up from germline, CDR1 is ENHRY and CDR2 is SYGVKD. Trimming at V came to 2 bases and at J to 6 bases, leaving 10 bases not matched to a gene. The DNA of the CDR3 is TGTGCCATCAGTGAGCTGGCTCCGGGACAGGGCGCTGAAGCTTTCTTT. Translation: CAISELAPGQGAEAFF.

The chain is built from TRBV3-1 (or the pseudogene TRBV3-2) and TRBJ2-5, with a tentative D call TRBD2 (6 bases). Per the germline V gene, CDR1 is LGHDT and CDR2 is YNNKEL (reference sequence). With 5 bases removed from V and 5 bases from J, the gap between germline ends came to 21 bases. The CDR3 has 16 residues. CDR3 DNA: TGTGCCAGCAGCTTCGCCGGGAGAAGGGTGAGGGAGACCCAGTACTTC. This sequence encodes CASSFAGRRVRETQYF.

CDR3 region: CSAGRGGYTF. CDR3 sequence (DNA): TGCAGTGCTGGGAGGGGTGGCTACACCTTC. The chain is built from TRBV20-1 and TRBJ1-2, with D maybe TRBD1 (5 bases). Germline CDR1 reads DFQATT; CDR2 reads SNEGSKA (reference sequence). The CDR3 extends over 10 amino acids. V gave up 5 bases and J gave up 7 bases, with 8 bases separating them.

A few counts support this clone. V gene TRBV5-1 combines with J gene TRBJ2-2; D not resolved. Trimming pared 4 bases from V and 6 bases from J, leaving 16 bases between. This CDR3 contains 15 residues. Germline V lookup: CDR1 SGHRS, CDR2 YFSETQ. For the CDR3, the DNA is TGCGCCAGCAGCATTCAACGTCTCGCCGCCGGGGAGCTGTTTTTT. It yields the protein CASSIQRLAAGELFF.

This clone was counted a single time. The rearrangement joins TRBV7-9 to TRBJ2-5; D possibly corresponds to TRBD1 (5 bases). Germline lookup yields CDR1 SEHNR and CDR2 FQNEAQ (reference sequence). The V gene lost 6 bases and the J gene lost 4 bases, with 12 bases spanning the gap. The CDR3 extends over 13 amino acids. The CDR3 DNA follows: TGTGCCAGCAGACCAGGGTTCCCAGAGACCCAGTACTTC. Translating it yields CASRPGFPETQYF.

The count of this clone is one. J is TRBJ2-1 and V is TRBV29-1, with 9 bases lining up with TRBD2. The junction had 6 bases not matched to a gene; V was cut back by 3 bases and J by 9 bases. This CDR3 region has 13 residues. Germline CDR1 SQVTM, CDR2 ANQGSEA. Written as DNA, the CDR3 is TGCAGCGTTGAGCCTAGCGGGGTCTTTGAGCAGTTCTTC. Its translation: CSVEPSGVFEQFF.

The chain is built from TRBV19 and TRBJ1-4; D is undetermined. Trimming cost V 6 bases and J 0 bases, with 11 bases left between them. CDR1 and CDR2 (germline): LNHDA, SQIVND (reference sequence). The CDR3 spans 15 residues. Here the CDR3 reads CASSPQAATNEKLFF. In DNA form, the CDR3 reads TGTGCCAGTAGCCCTCAGGCTGCAACTAATGAAAAACTGTTTTTT.

The V call is TRBV6-5, the J call TRBJ1-5; weak D call: TRBD1 (6 bases). CDR3 length: 15 amino acids. Looked up from germline, CDR1 is MNHEY and CDR2 is SVGAGI. Trimming removed 0 bases from V and 8 bases from J, with 14 bases in between. This CDR3 is CASSYSGQPKEPQHF. The CDR3 DNA sequence: TGTGCCAGCAGTTACTCAGGACAGCCCAAGGAGCCCCAGCATTTT.

The rearrangement uses TRBV12-5 and TRBJ1-4; possible D gene TRBD1, 5 bases. The V end was cut by 1 base, the J end by 15 bases, with 9 bases between. This CDR3 has 11 residues. Germline V CDR1 and CDR2: LGHNT, FRNRAP. CDR3 bases: TGTGCTAGTGGTTTGGCCGGGGGAGTGTTTTTT. Protein sequence: CASGLAGGVFF. The full variable domain, with the rest looked up from reference TRBV12-5 and TRBJ1-4, is DARVTQTPRHKVTEMGQEVTMRCQPILGHNTVFWYRQTMMQGLELLAYFRNRAPLDDSGMPKDRFSAEMPDATLATLKIQPSEPRDSAVYFCASGLAGGVFFGSGTQLSVL.

This clone is a singleton in its sample. The CDR3 DNA is TGTGCCAGCAGTTACTTACGACACAAACAAGGGTCCACCGGGGAGCTGTTTTTT. The encoded protein is CASSYLRHKQGSTGELFF. The chain combines TRBV6-8 with TRBJ2-2, with D unclear. This CDR3 spans 18 amino acids. Germline V CDR1 and CDR2: MNHGY, SAAAGT. The V and J ends lost 1 base and 4 bases respectively, with 19 bases between them.

This clone was seen once. The chain recombines TRBV9 with TRBJ1-1; TRBD1 matches 9 bases. Germline lookup yields CDR1 SGDLS and CDR2 YYNGEE. The CDR3 is made up of 17 amino acids. The V and J ends lost 0 bases and 3 bases, in that order; junction bases with no gene match: 9. The CDR3 is CASSVATGGLGDTEAFF. In DNA, the CDR3 is TGTGCCAGCAGCGTAGCAACAGGGGGCCTTGGAGACACTGAAGCTTTCTTT.

The chain recombines TRBV9 with TRBJ1-5, with D unresolved. The CDR3 loop spans 13 amino acids. The germline gives CDR1 SGDLS, CDR2 YYNGEE. V lost 0 bases and J 12 bases, leaving 13 bases between the germline ends. The CDR3 DNA sequence: TGTGCCAGCAGCGTAGATCATTCGGGTCACCAGCATTTT. Its protein product is CASSVDHSGHQHF.

For the CDR3, the DNA is TGTGCCTGGAGTGTATCCGCTGGTAGATCACGGACTAATGAAAAACTGTTTTTT. Its translation: CAWSVSAGRSRTNEKLFF. V usage is TRBV30 and J usage is TRBJ1-4, with D unresolved. V was clipped by 0 bases and J by 2 bases, with 19 bases between them. The CDR3 has 18 amino acids. Germline V lookup: CDR1 GTSNPN, CDR2 SVGIG (reference sequence). Combining the CDR3 with reference TRBV30 and TRBJ1-4 gives the whole variable domain SQTIHQWPATLVQPVGSPLSLECTVEGTSNPNLYWYRQAAGRGLQLLFYSVGIGQISSEVPQNLSASRPQDRQFILSSKKLLLSDSGFYLCAWSVSAGRSRTNEKLFFGSGTQLSVL.